This passage covers 5 T cell receptor beta chains from one sample sequenced in a study of T cell repertoires in cytomegalovirus infection. One entry per CDR3 protein, called by TCRdb with MiXCR from the reads. Of about 51,000 distinct CDR3 sequences listed, roughly 20% were seen once; the top ten hold more than 25%. Antigens for these TCRs are unknown. The starting material was CD8+ T cells from cultured PBMCs, obtained from culture after CMV antigen stimulation. These receptors all come from a human donor in good health (CMV status not recorded). Some clones in this sample may be carry-over from other donors' samples.

This clonotype has just a few counts. The chain joins TRBV20-1 to TRBJ2-7, with 11 nucleotides matching TRBD1. The V gene's germline CDR1 is DFQATT and CDR2 SNEGSKA (reference sequence). With 6 bases clipped from V and 2 bases from J, the junction kept 9 bases outside the gene matches. CDR3 length: 15 residues. CDR3 in amino acids: CSASGTGGLAYEQYF. The CDR3 nucleotides are TGCAGTGCGTCCGGGACAGGGGGGTTGGCCTACGAGCAGTACTTC.

The rearrangement uses TRBV4-1 and TRBJ2-3; 9 bases line up with TRBD1. Germline CDR1 is MGHRA and CDR2 is YSYEKL. The CDR3 is 17 residues long. The junction had 9 bases not matched to a gene; V was cut back by 2 bases and J by 3 bases. The chain's CDR3 is CASSQSVQGQGTDTQYF. CDR3 coding DNA: TGCGCCAGCAGCCAATCTGTCCAAGGACAGGGGACAGATACGCAGTATTTT.

This clonotype came up a few times. V and J are TRBV7-2 and TRBJ1-1, with a possible D match to TRBD1 (6 bases). V was trimmed by 5 bases and J by 1 base, leaving 11 bases between them. The germline CDR1 and CDR2 sequences are SGHTA and FQGNSA. This CDR3 has 14 residues. The CDR3 region has the DNA TGTGCCAGCAGCCTCGGGGGGGCGAACACTGAAGCTTTCTTT. This translates into CASSLGGANTEAFF.

The J gene is TRBJ2-1, the V gene TRBV7-9; the match to TRBD2 covers 8 bases. Germline CDR1 SEHNR, CDR2 FQNEAQ (reference sequence). The V segment lost 3 bases and the J segment 3 bases; nucleotides outside the gene matches: 10. There are 17 residues in the CDR3. The CDR3 spells CASSFQGSGKYYNEQFF. Written as DNA, the CDR3 is TGTGCCAGCAGCTTTCAGGGTAGCGGGAAGTACTACAATGAGCAGTTCTTC.

This sequence joins TRBV9 and TRBJ2-1, with D hard to call. Between the trimmed V and J ends, which lost 3 bases and 7 bases, there was a span of 11 bases. Germline CDR1 is SGDLS and CDR2 is YYNGEE. The length of the CDR3 is 13 residues. Written as DNA, the CDR3 is TGTGCCAGCAGCGAAGGACGGTATAATGAGCAGTTCTTC. Amino acid sequence: CASSEGRYNEQFF.